These T cell receptor beta chains were read from a single sample in a study of OX40 agonist ivuxolimab in advanced cancers. Some clones are missing from TCRdb's copy, which holds only in-frame ones; the method was immunoSEQ multiplex PCR. The sample carries roughly 32,000 clones, approximately 82% recorded once. Sequencing used CD4+ or CD8+ T cells sorted from blood, obtained in a trial of the OX40 agonist ivuxolimab. Receptors originate from an adult with an advanced solid tumor such as melanoma, head and neck, liver or kidney cancer. The CDR3 runs from the conserved cysteine through the conserved F or W. Fields, in order: D gene, V gene, J gene, clone size, CDR3 protein, CDR3 DNA. D genes are given only for firm matches. A clone size is listed for some rows: how often the clone was seen (once, few, many), or a class if it is expanded.

D: -; V: TRBV28; J: TRBJ1-4; size: -; CDR3: CASSPPRLPTNEKLFF; DNA: TGTGCCAGCAGTCCGCCCAGGCTACCAACTAATGAAAAACTGTTTTTT
D: -; V: TRBV6-5; J: TRBJ1-6; size: -; CDR3: CASSIAGVSPLHF; DNA: TGTGCCAGCAGTATTGCAGGGGTTTCACCCCTCCACTTT
D: TRBD2; V: TRBV27; J: TRBJ2-7; size: -; CDR3: CASSPRGGTSGSFYEQYF; DNA: TGTGCCAGCAGCCCCAGGGGGGGAACTAGCGGGAGCTTCTACGAGCAGTACTTC
D: -; V: TRBV12-5; J: TRBJ2-2; size: -; CDR3: CASGLVQGGTGELFF; DNA: TGTGCTAGTGGTTTGGTACAGGGAGGCACCGGGGAGCTGTTTTTT
D: TRBD1; V: TRBV11-3; J: TRBJ2-5; size: -; CDR3: CASSMGQGHQETQYF; DNA: TGTGCCAGCAGCATGGGACAGGGGCACCAAGAGACCCAGTACTTC
D: TRBD1; V: TRBV5-3; J: TRBJ1-5; size: once; CDR3: CARSFGFGQGYQPQHF; DNA: TGTGCCAGAAGCTTCGGTTTTGGACAGGGGTATCAGCCCCAGCATTTT
D: -; V: TRBV4-3; J: TRBJ2-1; size: -; CDR3: CASSQEGGDEQFF; DNA: TGCGCCAGCAGCCAAGAGGGCGGCGATGAGCAGTTCTTC
D: -; V: TRBV11-2; J: TRBJ2-3; size: -; CDR3: CASTPREGHSLDTQYF; DNA: TGTGCCAGCACCCCACGCGAGGGCCATAGCCTAGATACGCAGTATTTT
D: -; V: TRBV25-1; J: TRBJ2-4; size: -; CDR3: CASSIPQGNKNIQYF; DNA: TGTGCCAGCAGCATTCCACAGGGAAATAAAAACATTCAGTACTTC
D: TRBD2; V: TRBV12-5; J: TRBJ2-3; size: -; CDR3: CASGPTSGNRGYF; DNA: TGTGCTAGTGGTCCGACTAGCGGGAACCGGGGGTATTTT
D: -; V: TRBV5-1; J: TRBJ2-1; size: -; CDR3: CASRETPSYNEQFF; DNA: TGCGCCAGCAGGGAGACCCCGAGCTACAATGAGCAGTTCTTC
D: TRBD2; V: TRBV5-1; J: TRBJ2-1; size: -; CDR3: CASSINPGHRLAGVYNEQFF; DNA: TGCGCCAGCAGCATCAACCCGGGACATAGACTAGCGGGGGTATACAATGAGCAGTTCTTC
D: -; V: TRBV5-6; J: TRBJ1-1; size: -; CDR3: CASSFEGLNTEAFF; DNA: TGTGCCAGCAGCTTCGAAGGATTGAACACTGAAGCTTTCTTT
D: -; V: TRBV27; J: TRBJ1-5; size: -; CDR3: CASSLNRVGNQPQHF; DNA: TGTGCCAGCAGTTTAAACAGGGTGGGCAATCAGCCCCAGCATTTT
D: TRBD1; V: TRBV7-9; J: TRBJ1-2; size: few; CDR3: CASSPRTGEGNGYTF; DNA: TGTGCCAGCAGCCCTAGGACAGGGGAGGGGAATGGCTACACCTTC
D: -; V: TRBV9; J: TRBJ2-1; size: -; CDR3: CASSVYAGSYNEQFF; DNA: TGTGCCAGCAGCGTATACGCAGGCTCCTACAATGAGCAGTTCTTC
D: -; V: TRBV28; J: TRBJ2-4; size: -; CDR3: CASRSGGLGNIQYF; DNA: TGTGCCAGCAGGTCCGGAGGGTTGGGAAACATTCAGTACTTC